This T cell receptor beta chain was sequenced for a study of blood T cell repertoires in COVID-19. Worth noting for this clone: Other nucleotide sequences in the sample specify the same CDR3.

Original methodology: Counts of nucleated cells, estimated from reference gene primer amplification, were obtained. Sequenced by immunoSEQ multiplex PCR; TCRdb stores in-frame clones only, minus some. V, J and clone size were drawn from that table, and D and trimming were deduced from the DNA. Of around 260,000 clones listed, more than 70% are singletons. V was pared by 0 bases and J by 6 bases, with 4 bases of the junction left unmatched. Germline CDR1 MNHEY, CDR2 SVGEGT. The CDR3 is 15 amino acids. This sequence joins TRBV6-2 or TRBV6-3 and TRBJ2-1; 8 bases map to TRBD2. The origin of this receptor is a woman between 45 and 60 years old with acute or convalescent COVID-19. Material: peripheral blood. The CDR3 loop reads CASSYSSGGGNEQFF. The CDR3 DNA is TGTGCCAGCAGTTACTCTTCGGGAGGGGGCAATGAGCAGTTCTTC.